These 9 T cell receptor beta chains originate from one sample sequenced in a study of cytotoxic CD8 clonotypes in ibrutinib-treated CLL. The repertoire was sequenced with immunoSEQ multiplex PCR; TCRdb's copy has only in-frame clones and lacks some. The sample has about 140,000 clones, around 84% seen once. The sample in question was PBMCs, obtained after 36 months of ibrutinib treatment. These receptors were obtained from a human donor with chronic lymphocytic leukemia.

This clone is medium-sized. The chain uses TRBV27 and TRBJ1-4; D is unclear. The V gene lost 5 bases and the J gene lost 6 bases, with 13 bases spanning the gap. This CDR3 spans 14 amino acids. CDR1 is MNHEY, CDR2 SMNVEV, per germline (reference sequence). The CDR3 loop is CASSQELTDEKLFF. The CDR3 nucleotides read TGTGCCAGCAGTCAAGAATTAACGGATGAAAAACTGTTTTTT.

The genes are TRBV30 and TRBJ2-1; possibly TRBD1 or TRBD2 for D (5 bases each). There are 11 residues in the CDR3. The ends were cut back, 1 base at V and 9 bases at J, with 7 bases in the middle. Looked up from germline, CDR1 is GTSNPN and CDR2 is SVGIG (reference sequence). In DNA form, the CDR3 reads TGTGCCTGGAGTGGGGGGAGTGAGCAGTTCTTC. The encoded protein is CAWSGGSEQFF.

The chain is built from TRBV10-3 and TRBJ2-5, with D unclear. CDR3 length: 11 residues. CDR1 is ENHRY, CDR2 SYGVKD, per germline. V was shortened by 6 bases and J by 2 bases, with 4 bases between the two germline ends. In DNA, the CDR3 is TGTGCCATCAGCCAGCAAGAGACCCAGTACTTC. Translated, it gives CAISQQETQYF.

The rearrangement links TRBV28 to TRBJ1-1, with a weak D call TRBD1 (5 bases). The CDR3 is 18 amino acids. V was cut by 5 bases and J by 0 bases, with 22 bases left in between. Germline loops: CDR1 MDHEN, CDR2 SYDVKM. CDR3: CASSALTNRRGLNTEAFF. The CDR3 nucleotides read TGTGCCAGCAGTGCATTAACTAACAGAAGGGGACTGAACACTGAAGCTTTCTTT.

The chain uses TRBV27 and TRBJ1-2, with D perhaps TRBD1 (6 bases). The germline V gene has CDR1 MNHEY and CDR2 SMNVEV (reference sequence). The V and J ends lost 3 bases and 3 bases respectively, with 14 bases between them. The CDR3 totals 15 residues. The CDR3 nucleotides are TGTGCCAGCAGTTTCGTACAGCCAGGGGACTATGGCTACACCTTC. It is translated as CASSFVQPGDYGYTF.

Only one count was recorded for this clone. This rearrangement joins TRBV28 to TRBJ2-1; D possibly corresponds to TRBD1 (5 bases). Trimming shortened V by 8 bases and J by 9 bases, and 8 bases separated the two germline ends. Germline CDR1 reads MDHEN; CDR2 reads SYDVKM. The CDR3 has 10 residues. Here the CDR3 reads CASGRGEQFF. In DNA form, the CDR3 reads TGTGCCAGCGGAAGGGGTGAGCAGTTCTTC.

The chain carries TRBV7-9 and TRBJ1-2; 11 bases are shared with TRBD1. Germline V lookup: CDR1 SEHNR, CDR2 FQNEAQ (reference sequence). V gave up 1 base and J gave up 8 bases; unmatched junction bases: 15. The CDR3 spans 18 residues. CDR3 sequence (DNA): TGTGCCAGCAGCTTAGTCTCCGAGGACAGGGGGCTAGGTTGGGGCTACACCTTC. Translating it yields CASSLVSEDRGLGWGYTF.

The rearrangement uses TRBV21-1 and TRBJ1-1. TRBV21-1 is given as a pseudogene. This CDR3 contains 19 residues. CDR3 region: CASSKFRGGTFLIYTEAFF. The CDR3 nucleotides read TGTGCCAGCAGCAAATTCCGGGGGGGAACCTTTTTAATTTACACTGAAGCTTTCTTT.

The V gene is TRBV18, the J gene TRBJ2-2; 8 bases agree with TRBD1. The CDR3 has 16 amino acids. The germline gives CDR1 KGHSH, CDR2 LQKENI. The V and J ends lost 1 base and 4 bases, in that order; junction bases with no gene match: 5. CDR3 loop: CASSPRSGGRTGELFF. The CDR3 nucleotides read TGTGCCAGCTCACCACGTTCAGGGGGCCGCACCGGGGAGCTGTTTTTT.